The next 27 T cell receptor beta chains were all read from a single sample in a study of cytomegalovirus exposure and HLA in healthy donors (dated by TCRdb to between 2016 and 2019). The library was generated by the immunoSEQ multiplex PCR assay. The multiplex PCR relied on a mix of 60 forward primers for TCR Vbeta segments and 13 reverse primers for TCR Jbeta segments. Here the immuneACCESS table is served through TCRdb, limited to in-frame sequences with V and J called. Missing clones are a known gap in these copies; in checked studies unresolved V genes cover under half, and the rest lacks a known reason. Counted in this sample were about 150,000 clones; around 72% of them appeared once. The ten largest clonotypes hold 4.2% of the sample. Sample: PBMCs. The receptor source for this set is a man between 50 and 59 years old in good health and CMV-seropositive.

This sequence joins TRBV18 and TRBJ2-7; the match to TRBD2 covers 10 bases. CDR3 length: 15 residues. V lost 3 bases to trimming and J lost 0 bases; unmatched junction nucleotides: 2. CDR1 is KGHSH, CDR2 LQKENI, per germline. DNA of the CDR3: TGTGCCAGCTCACCTACTAGCGGGGCCTCCTACGAGCAGTACTTC. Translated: CASSPTSGASYEQYF.

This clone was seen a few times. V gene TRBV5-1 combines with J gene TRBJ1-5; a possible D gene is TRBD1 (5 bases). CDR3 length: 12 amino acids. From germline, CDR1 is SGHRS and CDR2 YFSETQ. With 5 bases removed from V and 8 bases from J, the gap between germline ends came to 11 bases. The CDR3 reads CASSDGGEPQHF. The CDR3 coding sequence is TGCGCCAGCAGTGATGGAGGGGAGCCCCAGCATTTT.

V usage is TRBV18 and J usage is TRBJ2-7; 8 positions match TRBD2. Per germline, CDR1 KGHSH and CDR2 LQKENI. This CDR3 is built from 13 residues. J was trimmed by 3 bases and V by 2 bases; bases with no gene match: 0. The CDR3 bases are TGTGCCAGCTCACCAGGGACTAGCTACGAGCAGTACTTC. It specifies CASSPGTSYEQYF.

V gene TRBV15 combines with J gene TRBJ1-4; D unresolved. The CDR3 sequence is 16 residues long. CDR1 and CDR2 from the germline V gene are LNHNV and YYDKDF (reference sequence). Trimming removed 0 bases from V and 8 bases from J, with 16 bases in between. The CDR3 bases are TGTGCCACCAGCAGAGATTCCGGGTACACGGGGGAAAAACTGTTTTTT. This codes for CATSRDSGYTGEKLFF.

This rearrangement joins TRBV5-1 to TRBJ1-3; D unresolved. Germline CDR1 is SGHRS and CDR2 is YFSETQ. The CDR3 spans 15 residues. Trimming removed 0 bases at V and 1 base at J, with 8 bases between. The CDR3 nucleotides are TGCGCCAGCAGCTTGGTCTCGGGGTCTGGAAACACCATATATTTT. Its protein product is CASSLVSGSGNTIYF.

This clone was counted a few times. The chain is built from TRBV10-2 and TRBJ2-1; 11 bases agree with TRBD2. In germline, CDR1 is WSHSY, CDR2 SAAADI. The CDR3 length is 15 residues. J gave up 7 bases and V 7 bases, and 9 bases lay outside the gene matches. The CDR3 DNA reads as TGCGCCAGCACTAATAGCGGGGGGGCCACAAATGAGCAGTTCTTC. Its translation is CASTNSGGATNEQFF.

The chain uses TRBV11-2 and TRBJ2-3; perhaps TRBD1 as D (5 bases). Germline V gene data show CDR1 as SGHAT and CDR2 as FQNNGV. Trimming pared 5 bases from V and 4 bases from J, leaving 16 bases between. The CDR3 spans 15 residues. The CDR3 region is CASSRWTNGADTQYF. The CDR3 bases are TGTGCCAGCAGCCGCTGGACAAATGGTGCAGATACGCAGTATTTT.

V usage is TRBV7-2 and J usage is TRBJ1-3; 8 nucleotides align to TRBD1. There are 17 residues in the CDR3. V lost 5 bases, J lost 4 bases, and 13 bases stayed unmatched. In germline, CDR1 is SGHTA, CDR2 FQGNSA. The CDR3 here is CASSPISTGVSGNTIYF. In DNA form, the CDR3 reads TGTGCCAGCAGCCCAATTTCGACAGGGGTTTCAGGAAACACCATATATTTT. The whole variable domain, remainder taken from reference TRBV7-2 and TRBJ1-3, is GAGVSQSPSNKVTEKGKDVELRCDPISGHTALYWYRQSLGQGLEFLIYFQGNSAPDKSGLPSDRFSAERTGGSVSTLTIQRTQQEDSAVYLCASSPISTGVSGNTIYFGEGSWLTVV.

In nucleotides, the CDR3 is TGTGCCAGCAGTTTCCGGTCGGGAAGCGGGAGGGCCGCTAACACCGGGGAGCTGTTTTTT. It codes for CASSFRSGSGRAANTGELFF. The chain employs TRBV27 and TRBJ2-2; 10 nucleotides align to TRBD2. CDR3 length: 20 amino acids. The V and J ends lost 3 bases and 2 bases, in that order; junction bases with no gene match: 15. CDR1 is MNHEY, CDR2 SMNVEV, per germline (reference sequence).

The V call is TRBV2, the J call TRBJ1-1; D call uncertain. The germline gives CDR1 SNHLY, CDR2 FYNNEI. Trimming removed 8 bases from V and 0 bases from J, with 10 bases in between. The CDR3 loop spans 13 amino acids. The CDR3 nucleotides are TGTGCCAGCCAAACTTTCGTGAACACTGAAGCTTTCTTT. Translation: CASQTFVNTEAFF.

The CDR3 bases are TGTGCCAGCAGTTACTCGAGAGGCAGGGCAGCTTTCTTT. Translation gives CASSYSRGRAAFF. J is TRBJ1-1 and V is TRBV6-5; possible D gene TRBD1, 5 bases. V was cut by 0 bases and J by 10 bases, with 12 bases left in between. The CDR3 covers 13 residues. CDR1 MNHEY and CDR2 SVGAGI come from the germline V gene.

The DNA for the CDR3 is TGTGCCAGCAGGGGACAGTTCTATTCACCCCTCCACTTT. Its translation: CASRGQFYSPLHF. This sequence joins TRBV6-5 and TRBJ1-6, with 7 bases identical to TRBD1. The J segment lost 8 bases and the V segment lost 6 bases, leaving 4 bases of the junction unmatched. There are 13 residues in the CDR3. Germline V gene sequence: CDR1 MNHEY, CDR2 SVGAGI.

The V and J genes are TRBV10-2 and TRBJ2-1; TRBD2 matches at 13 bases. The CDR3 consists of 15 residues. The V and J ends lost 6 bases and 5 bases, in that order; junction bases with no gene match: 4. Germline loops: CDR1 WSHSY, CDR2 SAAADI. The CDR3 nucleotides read TGCGCCAGCAGCTCCGGGACTAGCGGGAACAATGAGCAGTTCTTC. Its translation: CASSSGTSGNNEQFF.

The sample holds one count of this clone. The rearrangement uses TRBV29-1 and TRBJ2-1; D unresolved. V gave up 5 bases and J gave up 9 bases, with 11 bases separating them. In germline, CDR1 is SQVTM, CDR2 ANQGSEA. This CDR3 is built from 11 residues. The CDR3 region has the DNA TGCAGCGTTTCGCCTGGCAGTGAGCAGTTCTTC. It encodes CSVSPGSEQFF.

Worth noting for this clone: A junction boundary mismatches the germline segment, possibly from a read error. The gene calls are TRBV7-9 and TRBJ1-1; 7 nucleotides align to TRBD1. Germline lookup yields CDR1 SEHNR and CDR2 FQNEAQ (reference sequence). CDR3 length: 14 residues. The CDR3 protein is CASGFDRAYTEAFF. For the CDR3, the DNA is TGTGCCAGCGGCTTCGACAGGGCTTACACTGAAGCTTTCTTT.

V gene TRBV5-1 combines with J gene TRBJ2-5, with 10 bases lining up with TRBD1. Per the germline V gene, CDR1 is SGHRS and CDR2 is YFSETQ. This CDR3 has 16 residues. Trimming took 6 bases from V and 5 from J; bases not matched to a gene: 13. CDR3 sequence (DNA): TGCGCCAGCACCCCGGGACAGGGGCTTGATAGGGAGACCCAGTACTTC. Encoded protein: CASTPGQGLDRETQYF.

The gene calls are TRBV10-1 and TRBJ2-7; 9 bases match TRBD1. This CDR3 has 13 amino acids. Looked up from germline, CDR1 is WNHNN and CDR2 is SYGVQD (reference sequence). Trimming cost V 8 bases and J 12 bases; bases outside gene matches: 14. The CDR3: CASLKTGGVDWYF. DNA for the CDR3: TGCGCCAGCCTTAAGACAGGGGGGGTTGATTGGTACTTC.

CDR3 sequence reads: CSVAPGTGAYEQYF. The CDR3 DNA sequence: TGCAGCGTCGCGCCCGGGACAGGGGCCTACGAGCAGTACTTC. The chain has TRBV29-1 and TRBJ2-7; 10 bases line up with TRBD1. After removal of 6 bases from V and 2 bases from J, the junction contained 7 bases not matched to a gene. CDR1 is SQVTM and CDR2 is ANQGSEA in the germline V gene. The CDR3 is made up of 14 amino acids.

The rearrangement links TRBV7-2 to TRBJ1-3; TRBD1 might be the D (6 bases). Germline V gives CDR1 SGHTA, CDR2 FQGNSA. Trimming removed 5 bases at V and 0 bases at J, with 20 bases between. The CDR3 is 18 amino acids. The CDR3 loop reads CASSRRGRTDNSGNTIYF. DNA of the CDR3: TGTGCCAGCAGCCGACGGGGAAGGACAGATAACTCTGGAAACACCATATATTTT.

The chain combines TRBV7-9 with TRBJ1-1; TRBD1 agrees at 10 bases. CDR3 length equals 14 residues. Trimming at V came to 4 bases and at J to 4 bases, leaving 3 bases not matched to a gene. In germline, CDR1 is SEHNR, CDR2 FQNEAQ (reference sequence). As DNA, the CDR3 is TGTGCCAGCAGCTGGTGGGACAGGGGCACTGAAGCTTTCTTT. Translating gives CASSWWDRGTEAFF.

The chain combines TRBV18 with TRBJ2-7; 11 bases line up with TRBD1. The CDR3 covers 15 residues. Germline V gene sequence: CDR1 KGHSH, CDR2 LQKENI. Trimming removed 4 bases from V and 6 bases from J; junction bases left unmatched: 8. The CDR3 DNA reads TGTGCCAGCTCACAGAACCCGGGACAGGGGGGCGAGCAGTACTTC. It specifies CASSQNPGQGGEQYF.

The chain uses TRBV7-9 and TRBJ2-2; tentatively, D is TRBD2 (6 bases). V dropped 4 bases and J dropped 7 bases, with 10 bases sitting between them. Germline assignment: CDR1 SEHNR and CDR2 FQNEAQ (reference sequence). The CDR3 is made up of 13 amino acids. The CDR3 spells CASSSTSYGELFF. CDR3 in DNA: TGTGCCAGCAGCTCGACTAGTTACGGGGAGCTGTTTTTT.

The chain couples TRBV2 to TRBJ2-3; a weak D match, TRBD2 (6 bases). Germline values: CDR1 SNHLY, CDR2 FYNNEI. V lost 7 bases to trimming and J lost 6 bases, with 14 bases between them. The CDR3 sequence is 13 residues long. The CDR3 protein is CASNPRGEDTQYF. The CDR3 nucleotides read TGTGCCAGCAACCCTCGCGGGGAGGATACGCAGTATTTT.

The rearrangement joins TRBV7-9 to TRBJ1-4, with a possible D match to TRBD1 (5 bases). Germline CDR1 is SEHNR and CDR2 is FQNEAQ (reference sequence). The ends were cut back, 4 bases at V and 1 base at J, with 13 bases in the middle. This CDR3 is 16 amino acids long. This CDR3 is CASSSTGVVTNEKLFF. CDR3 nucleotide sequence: TGTGCCAGCAGCTCTACAGGAGTAGTAACTAATGAAAAACTGTTTTTT. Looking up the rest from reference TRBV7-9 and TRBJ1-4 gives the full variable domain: DTGVSQNPRHKITKRGQNVTFRCDPISEHNRLYWYRQTLGQGPEFLTYFQNEAQLEKSRLLSDRFSAERPKGSFSTLEIQRTEQGDSAMYLCASSSTGVVTNEKLFFGSGTQLSVL.

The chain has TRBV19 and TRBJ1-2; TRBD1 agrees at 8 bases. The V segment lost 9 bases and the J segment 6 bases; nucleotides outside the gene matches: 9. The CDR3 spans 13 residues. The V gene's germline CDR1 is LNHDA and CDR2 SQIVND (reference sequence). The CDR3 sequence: CASSPTGGNGYTF. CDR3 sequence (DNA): TGTGCCAGCTCCCCCACAGGGGGGAATGGCTACACCTTC.

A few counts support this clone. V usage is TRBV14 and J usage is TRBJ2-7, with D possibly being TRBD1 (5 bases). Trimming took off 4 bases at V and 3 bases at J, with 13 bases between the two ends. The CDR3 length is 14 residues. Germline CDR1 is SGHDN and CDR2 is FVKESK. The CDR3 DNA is TGTGCCAGCAGCCCAAACGGACAAAGCTACGAGCAGTACTTC. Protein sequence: CASSPNGQSYEQYF.

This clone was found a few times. CDR3 bases: TGTGCCAGCAGCTCGACTACCTACGAGCAGTACTTC. The encoded protein is CASSSTTYEQYF. This chain uses TRBV7-8 with TRBJ2-5; weak D call: TRBD2 (5 bases). The J call could be wrong; TRBJ2-7 is a better fit for the DNA end. The CDR3 extends over 12 amino acids. Germline assignment: CDR1 SGHVS and CDR2 FQNEAQ.